A selection of T cell receptor beta chains follows, all from one sample in a study of T cells in Graves' hyperthyroidism and ophthalmopathy. TCRdb passed the multiplex PCR reads through MiXCR, listing each CDR3 protein once. Of just over 550,000 distinct CDR3 sequences listed, about 43% are singletons. The sequenced sample was peripheral blood or thyroid tissue (not recorded which). Receptors were obtained from a woman aged 18-29 years with Graves' hyperthyroidism. Each CDR3 is given with its conserved first and last residue. Each record gives: CDR3 DNA, CDR3 protein, D gene, V gene, clone size, J gene. A D gene is named only where the DNA matches it firmly. Clone size appears in some rows only: once, few, many, or a class for an expanded clone.

DNA: TGTGCCAGCAGCTGGGACTCAGCACCACCCGAGCAGTACTTC
CDR3: CASSWDSAPPEQYF
D: -
V: TRBV2
size: -
J: TRBJ2-7

DNA: TGCGCCAGCAGCGAGCGGCTCGAGCAGTACTTC
CDR3: CASSERLEQYF
D: -
V: TRBV5-1
size: many
J: TRBJ2-7

DNA: TGTGCCAGCAGCGAACGACAGTACTCCTACGAGCAGTACTTC
CDR3: CASSERQYSYEQYF
D: -
V: TRBV9
size: -
J: TRBJ2-7

DNA: TGCGCCAGCAGTGACCGGGACTACGAGCAGTTCTTC
CDR3: CASSDRDYEQFF
D: TRBD2
V: TRBV10-1
size: -
J: TRBJ2-1

DNA: TGCAGTGCTAGAGAAGCTAATTCACCCCTCCACTTT
CDR3: CSAREANSPLHF
D: -
V: TRBV20-1
size: few
J: TRBJ1-6

DNA: TGTGCCATCAGAGACGGACGGAGACACTATGGCTACACCTTC
CDR3: CAIRDGRRHYGYTF
D: -
V: TRBV10-3
size: -
J: TRBJ1-2

DNA: TGTGCCAGCAGCTTAAGGCTAGTTGCCAATGAGCAGTACTTC
CDR3: CASSLRLVANEQYF
D: -
V: TRBV7-3
size: -
J: TRBJ2-7

DNA: TGTGCCAGCAGCTTAGGCCAGGGCGCTGAAGCTTTCTTT
CDR3: CASSLGQGAEAFF
D: -
V: TRBV7-9
size: many
J: TRBJ1-1

DNA: TGTGCCAGCAGTGAAAGTGAAGGATTGGAGACCCAGTACTTC
CDR3: CASSESEGLETQYF
D: -
V: TRBV6-1
size: -
J: TRBJ2-5

DNA: TGTGCCAGTAGTTCTCCAGCTGACTCCTACGAGCAGTACTTC
CDR3: CASSSPADSYEQYF
D: -
V: TRBV19
size: -
J: TRBJ2-7

DNA: TGTGCCAGTAGTATAGACGAACTCGACAGGGCATTCAATCAGCCCCAGCATTTT
CDR3: CASSIDELDRAFNQPQHF
D: TRBD1
V: TRBV7-9
size: -
J: TRBJ1-5

DNA: TGTGCCAGTAGGACAGTCTCTGGGGCCAACGTCCTGACTTTC
CDR3: CASRTVSGANVLTF
D: -
V: TRBV19
size: once
J: TRBJ2-6

DNA: TGCGCCAGCAGCCAAAGGGCAGAATCCTACGAGCAGTACTTC
CDR3: CASSQRAESYEQYF
D: -
V: TRBV10-1
size: few
J: TRBJ2-7

DNA: TGTGCCATCAGTGAGGGGGACACGTATTCCTACGAGCAGTACTTC
CDR3: CAISEGDTYSYEQYF
D: -
V: TRBV10-3
size: -
J: TRBJ2-7

DNA: TGTGCCAGCAGTAGTAGGGGAACTTACTACACCTTC
CDR3: CASSSRGTYYTF
D: -
V: TRBV10-3
size: many
J: TRBJ1-2

DNA: TGTGCCAGCAGCCCTTGGACTAGCGGCCGGACCCAGTACTTC
CDR3: CASSPWTSGRTQYF
D: TRBD2
V: TRBV11-2
size: -
J: TRBJ2-5

DNA: TGCAGAAAGGGGACAGGGGGCAACGAGCAGTACTTC
CDR3: CRKGTGGNEQYF
D: TRBD1
V: TRBV29-1
size: -
J: TRBJ2-7

DNA: TGTGCCAGCAGCTCTAGGGATACTGAAGCTTTCTTT
CDR3: CASSSRDTEAFF
D: -
V: TRBV7-2
size: many
J: TRBJ1-1

DNA: TGTGCCAGCAGCCCACGGCTTCCCGACGAAAAACTGTTTTTT
CDR3: CASSPRLPDEKLFF
D: -
V: TRBV7-2
size: -
J: TRBJ1-4

DNA: TGTGCCAGCAGCTTAACCCCCCGGGTTCGCTACGAGCAGTACTTC
CDR3: CASSLTPRVRYEQYF
D: -
V: TRBV7-2
size: -
J: TRBJ2-7

DNA: TGTGCCAGCAGTGAAGCTAAAGTAATGAACACTGAAGCTTTCTTT
CDR3: CASSEAKVMNTEAFF
D: -
V: TRBV6-1
size: -
J: TRBJ1-1

DNA: TGCAGCGTTGACATGAGGGGTCGTGGTCGAGCCGGGGAGCTGTTTTTT
CDR3: CSVDMRGRGRAGELFF
D: -
V: TRBV29-1
size: few
J: TRBJ2-2

DNA: TGTGACCCGGCGCAGTCCTACGAGCAGTACTTC
CDR3: CDPAQSYEQYF
D: -
V: TRBV7-2
size: -
J: TRBJ2-7

DNA: TGCAGCGTGGCCACGGGGGGTACAGGTGTCCCGAATGGCTACACCTTC
CDR3: CSVATGGTGVPNGYTF
D: -
V: TRBV29-1
size: -
J: TRBJ1-2

DNA: TGTGCCAGCAGTTACAACAGGGGAGGTGAGCAGTACTTC
CDR3: CASSYNRGGEQYF
D: -
V: TRBV10-3
size: -
J: TRBJ2-7

DNA: TGTGCCAGCAGCACCTCCGGGACGGCGAACACCGGGGAGCTGTTTTTT
CDR3: CASSTSGTANTGELFF
D: -
V: TRBV7-6
size: -
J: TRBJ2-2

DNA: TGTGCCAGCGTTGAAGGGGCTAGCGGCTCCTACGAGCAGTACTTC
CDR3: CASVEGASGSYEQYF
D: TRBD2
V: TRBV25-1
size: -
J: TRBJ2-7

DNA: TGCGCCAGCAGCTTGGATGGGGTCTCTTGGGATGGCTACACCTTC
CDR3: CASSLDGVSWDGYTF
D: -
V: TRBV5-1
size: few
J: TRBJ1-2

DNA: TGCAGCGTTGATCATAAGGGGGCTGGGGCCAACGTCCTGACTTTC
CDR3: CSVDHKGAGANVLTF
D: -
V: TRBV29-1
size: -
J: TRBJ2-6

DNA: TGTGCCATCAGCGAAGACAGGGACTATGGCTACACCTTC
CDR3: CAISEDRDYGYTF
D: TRBD1
V: TRBV10-3
size: -
J: TRBJ1-2

DNA: TGTGCCAGCTCGAGCGACAGGGGGGAAGCTCTCTTT
CDR3: CASSSDRGEALF
D: TRBD1
V: TRBV6-6
size: once
J: TRBJ1-1

DNA: TGTGCCAGCAGCCCGGACAGGGACAGGGGCTACACCTTC
CDR3: CASSPDRDRGYTF
D: TRBD1
V: TRBV6-1
size: few
J: TRBJ1-2

DNA: TGTGCCAGCAGTAGGACTGAGGGCTACACCTTC
CDR3: CASSRTEGYTF
D: -
V: TRBV2
size: many
J: TRBJ1-2

DNA: TGTGCCAGCAGCAACGGCCGAACTATGCCCCAGCATTTT
CDR3: CASSNGRTMPQHF
D: -
V: TRBV7-9
size: few
J: TRBJ1-5

DNA: TGTGCCAGCAGCCCGGGGGCCGGAGAGCAGTACTTC
CDR3: CASSPGAGEQYF
D: -
V: TRBV7-2
size: -
J: TRBJ2-7

DNA: TGTGCCAGCAGTAGTGCGGAAAATTCCTACGAGCAGTACTTC
CDR3: CASSSAENSYEQYF
D: -
V: TRBV2
size: few
J: TRBJ2-7